Reported below is one T cell receptor (beta chain). Antigen unknown. Specified treatment: approximately 10-day PBMC culture with coronavirus spike peptide pools or control peptides (ViraFEST assay). ViraFEST used peptide pools to expand antigen-specific T cells and subsequently sequenced their TCRs. This sample stems from a study of vaccination and CD4 T cells after COVID-19. Points from the study as a whole: The rise in median SARS-CoV-2-reactive clonotypes, from around 20 to 38, was not significant. When vaccine-specific clones from convalescent patients were examined, 304 of 307 were spike mono-reactive.

Researchers used the Oncomine TCR Beta short-read assay to sequence DNA from cultured CD4+ T cells. TCRdb independently ran MiXCR on the PCR reads; one entry per CDR3 protein. The repertoire holds approximately 19,000 distinct CDR3 sequences, with roughly half as singletons. V lost 3 bases, J lost 4 bases, and 15 bases lay in between. Germline CDR1 MNHEY, CDR2 SVGEGT. This CDR3 spans 15 amino acids. The J gene is TRBJ1-1, the V gene TRBV6-2 or TRBV6-3; D not certain. This TCR was sampled from a human donor who had recovered from COVID-19. The sample in question was CD4+ T cells from blood, cultured in vitro, obtained after SARS-CoV-2 vaccination. The CDR3 DNA follows: TGTGCCAGCAGTTATAATGGGGAGGATGGCACTGAAGCTTTCTTT. It specifies CASSYNGEDGTEAFF.